The rows below give T cell receptor beta chains drawn from one sample of a study of OX40 agonist ivuxolimab in advanced cancers. The repertoire was sequenced with immunoSEQ multiplex PCR; TCRdb's copy has only in-frame clones and lacks some. The table includes around 100,000 clones, about 91% detected once. Specimen: CD4+ or CD8+ T cells sorted from blood, collected in a trial of the OX40 agonist ivuxolimab. Receptor source: an adult with an advanced solid tumor such as melanoma, head and neck, liver or kidney cancer. Each CDR3 is given with its conserved first and last residue. Each record gives: clone size, V gene, J gene, D gene, CDR3 DNA, CDR3 protein. D genes are given only for firm matches. Clone size appears in some rows only: once, few, many, or a class for an expanded clone.

NA	TRBV19	TRBJ2-7	TRBD2	TGTGCCAGTAGTATTGGACTAGCGAACTACTACGAGCAGTACTTC	CASSIGLANYYEQYF
NA	TRBV27	TRBJ2-1	NA	TGTGCCAGCAGTATAGGGACTTCCTACAATGAGCAGTTCTTC	CASSIGTSYNEQFF
NA	TRBV7-2	TRBJ2-5	NA	TGTGCCAGCGCACTACAGGGTTTAGAGACCCAGTACTTC	CASALQGLETQYF
NA	TRBV5-5	TRBJ2-7	NA	TGTGCCAGCAGCTCTCGAGTAGGGGCCTACGAGCAGTACTTC	CASSSRVGAYEQYF
NA	TRBV19	TRBJ1-5	NA	TGTGCCAGTAGTACCCAGGGGCACTATAGCAATCAGCCCCAGCATTTT	CASSTQGHYSNQPQHF
NA	TRBV4-3	TRBJ2-2	NA	TGCGCCAGCAGTCGGACACCCGGGGGGCCGGACACCGGGGAGCTGTTTTTT	CASSRTPGGPDTGELFF
NA	TRBV29-1	TRBJ1-1	NA	TGCAGCGTTTCGGGACACTCGAACACTGAAGCTTTCTTT	CSVSGHSNTEAFF
NA	TRBV18	TRBJ1-3	NA	TGTGCCAGCTCACCAGGGGAACAGGGTGGAAACACCATATATTTT	CASSPGEQGGNTIYF
NA	TRBV4-3	TRBJ1-2	NA	TGCGCCAGCAGCCAAGGTAAACAGGGATCCTATGGCTACACCTTC	CASSQGKQGSYGYTF
NA	TRBV18	TRBJ1-5	NA	TGTGCCAGCTCACCACCGGGGGCGGGCAATCAGCCCCAGCATTTT	CASSPPGAGNQPQHF
NA	TRBV5-6	TRBJ1-1	NA	TGTGCCAGTGGACAGCTGAACACTGAAGCTTTCTTT	CASGQLNTEAFF
NA	TRBV11-3	TRBJ2-2	TRBD2	TGTGCCAGCAGCCCGAGCGGGAGTAGGGACGGGGAGCTGTTTTTT	CASSPSGSRDGELFF
NA	TRBV7-9	TRBJ1-2	NA	TGTGCCAGCAATTCAGGGAACGGCTACACCTTC	CASNSGNGYTF
NA	TRBV7-2	TRBJ1-6	NA	TGTGCCACTGGGGGGCCAAGGGGACTTAATTCACCCCTCCACTTT	CATGGPRGLNSPLHF
NA	TRBV30	TRBJ2-7	TRBD2	TGTGCCTGGAGTTTGGCGGGAGGCGACGAGCAGTACTTC	CAWSLAGGDEQYF
NA	TRBV13	TRBJ2-7	NA	TGTGCCAGCAGCTTAGCGGGAGCCTCTCACGAGCAGTACTTC	CASSLAGASHEQYF
few	TRBV7-9	TRBJ1-6	NA	TGTGCCAGCAGCTTGACTGAAACTTCACCCCTCCACTTT	CASSLTETSPLHF
NA	TRBV18	TRBJ1-5	TRBD1	TGTGCCAGCTCACCCTCGACAGGGGGCCTCAGCAATCAGCCCCAGCATTTT	CASSPSTGGLSNQPQHF
NA	TRBV29-1	TRBJ2-7	TRBD1	TGCAGCGTCGCGGACAGGGTGGAAGGCGAGCAGTACTTC	CSVADRVEGEQYF
few	TRBV5-1	TRBJ2-7	NA	TGCGCCAGCAGCTTTGAGAGGGGATACGACGAGCAGTACTTC	CASSFERGYDEQYF
NA	TRBV7-3	TRBJ2-5	NA	TGTGCCAGCAGCTTAACTAGCGGAGAGACCCAGTACTTC	CASSLTSGETQYF
NA	TRBV9	TRBJ2-3	TRBD2	TGTGCCAGCAGCGTAGAGGAGACTAGCGGGGGGGACACAGATACGCAGTATTTT	CASSVEETSGGDTDTQYF
NA	TRBV2	TRBJ2-7	TRBD2	TGTGCCAGCGAAATGGGACTAGCGGGATCGGAGCAGTACTTC	CASEMGLAGSEQYF
NA	TRBV5-4	TRBJ2-7	NA	TGTGCCAGCAGCTTGGTCGAGGGTGAGCAGTACTTC	CASSLVEGEQYF
NA	TRBV11-2	TRBJ1-6	NA	TGTGCCAGCAGCGCCTCCCATAATTCACCCCTCCACTTT	CASSASHNSPLHF
NA	TRBV11-3	TRBJ2-7	NA	TGTGCCAGCAGCTTAGATGGGGACTACGAGCAGTACTTC	CASSLDGDYEQYF
NA	TRBV29-1	TRBJ1-4	TRBD1	TGCAGCGTCCTAAGGACAGGCCTCCTGTTTTTT	CSVLRTGLLFF
NA	TRBV11-2	TRBJ2-7	NA	TGTGCCAGCAGCTTGAACAAGATCTCCTACGAGCAGTACTTC	CASSLNKISYEQYF
NA	TRBV7-9	TRBJ1-5	NA	TGTGCCAGCAGCTCAGGGAATGAAGTTAGCAATCAGCCCCAGCATTTT	CASSSGNEVSNQPQHF
NA	TRBV11-2	TRBJ2-7	NA	TGTGCCAGCGGTCTCGGCCCCCTGCTCTCCTACGAGCAGTACTTC	CASGLGPLLSYEQYF
NA	TRBV7-9	TRBJ2-7	TRBD1	TGTGCCAGCAGCCGAGGGACAGGCTACGAGCAGTACTTC	CASSRGTGYEQYF
NA	TRBV9	TRBJ1-1	TRBD1	TGTGCCAGCAGCGTCGCCCCAGGGGGCAAAAGTGAAGCTTTCTTT	CASSVAPGGKSEAFF
NA	TRBV19	TRBJ2-1	TRBD2	TGTGCCAGTAGTATAGATCTTGGAAGCGGGGGGGCCTCTGAGCAGTTCTTC	CASSIDLGSGGASEQFF
NA	TRBV6-5	TRBJ1-2	NA	TGTGCCAGCAGCCGGGGGACCTATGGCTACACCTTC	CASSRGTYGYTF
NA	TRBV5-1	TRBJ2-7	NA	TGCGCCAGCAGCTTGGAAGGGGGAAAGGTCGACGAGCAGTACTTC	CASSLEGGKVDEQYF
NA	TRBV28	TRBJ1-3	NA	TGTGCCAGCAGCCTCGGGGGGGCCCCTACTGGAAACACCATATATTTT	CASSLGGAPTGNTIYF
NA	TRBV5-4	TRBJ2-1	TRBD2	TGTGCCAGCAGCCCCGACCTGGCGGGAGGTGGAAATGAGCAGTTCTTC	CASSPDLAGGGNEQFF
NA	TRBV27	TRBJ2-5	NA	TGTGCCAGCAGTTTTTATGGGAGGGGACATCTTAGGGAGACCCAGTACTTC	CASSFYGRGHLRETQYF
NA	TRBV11-2	TRBJ2-1	NA	TGTGCCAGCGGCCCGGGGCTTTACAATGAGCAGTTCTTC	CASGPGLYNEQFF
NA	TRBV19	TRBJ1-5	NA	TGTGCCAGTAGTAGGGGGTTGCTAGCACATCAGCCCCAGCATTTT	CASSRGLLAHQPQHF
NA	TRBV7-2	TRBJ1-3	NA	TGTGCCAGCAGCCTATCGGGAGCGCGCTCTGGAAACACCATATATTTT	CASSLSGARSGNTIYF
NA	TRBV19	TRBJ1-3	NA	TGTGCCAGTAGTCTCAGGAAAAGGACACCAAAGGGAAACACCATATATTTT	CASSLRKRTPKGNTIYF
NA	TRBV7-9	TRBJ2-3	NA	TGTGCCAGCAGCCTTACAGATACGCAGTATTTT	CASSLTDTQYF
NA	TRBV19	TRBJ1-3	NA	TGTGCCAGTAGTTCACTGACTGGAAACACCATATATTTT	CASSSLTGNTIYF
NA	TRBV28	TRBJ2-4	TRBD1	TGTGCCAGCAGTTTACCGACAGGGGGTAGGAACATTCAGTACTTC	CASSLPTGGRNIQYF